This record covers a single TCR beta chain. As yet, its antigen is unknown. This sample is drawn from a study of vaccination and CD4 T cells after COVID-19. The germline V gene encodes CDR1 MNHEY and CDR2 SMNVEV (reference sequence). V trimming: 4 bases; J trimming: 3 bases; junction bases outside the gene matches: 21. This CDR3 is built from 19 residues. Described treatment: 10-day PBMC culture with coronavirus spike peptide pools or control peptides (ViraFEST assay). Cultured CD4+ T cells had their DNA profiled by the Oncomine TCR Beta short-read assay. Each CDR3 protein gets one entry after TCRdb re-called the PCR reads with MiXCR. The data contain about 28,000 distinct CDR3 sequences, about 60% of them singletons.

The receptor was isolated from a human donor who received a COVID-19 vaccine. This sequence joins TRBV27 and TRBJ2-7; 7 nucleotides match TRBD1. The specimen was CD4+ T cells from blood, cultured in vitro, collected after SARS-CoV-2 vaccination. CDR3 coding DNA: TGTGCCAGCAGTTCCTTTTCCCTCCGGAAGCGACAGGGTGGCTACGAGCAGTACTTC. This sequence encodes CASSSFSLRKRQGGYEQYF.